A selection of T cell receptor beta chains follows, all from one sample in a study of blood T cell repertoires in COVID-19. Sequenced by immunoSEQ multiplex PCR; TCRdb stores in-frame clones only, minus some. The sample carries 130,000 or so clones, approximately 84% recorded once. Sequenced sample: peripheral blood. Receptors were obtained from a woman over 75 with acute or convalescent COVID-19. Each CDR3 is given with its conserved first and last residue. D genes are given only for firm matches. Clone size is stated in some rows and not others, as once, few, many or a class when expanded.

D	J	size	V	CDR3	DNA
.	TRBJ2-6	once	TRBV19	CASSIPQAGANVLTF	TGTGCCAGTAGTATTCCACAGGCTGGGGCCAACGTCCTGACTTTC
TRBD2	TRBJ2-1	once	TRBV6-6	CASTSGLASDEQFF	TGTGCCAGCACCTCGGGACTAGCTAGCGATGAGCAGTTCTTC
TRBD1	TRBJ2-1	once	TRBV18	CASSQGAGYNEQFF	TGTGCCAGCTCCCAGGGGGCCGGTTACAATGAGCAGTTCTTC
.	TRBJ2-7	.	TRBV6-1	CASSEGTSYEQYF	TGTGCCAGCAGTGAGGGGACATCCTACGAGCAGTACTTC
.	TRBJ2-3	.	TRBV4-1	CASSQDLRSTDTQYF	TGCGCCAGCAGCCAAGATCTACGGAGCACAGATACGCAGTATTTT
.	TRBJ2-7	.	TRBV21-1	CASSIFRTLQQGDEQYF	TGTGCCAGCAGCATTTTTCGTACATTGCAACAAGGGGACGAGCAGTACTTC
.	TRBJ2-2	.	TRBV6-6	CASSYRGVVAGELFF	TGTGCCAGCAGTTACAGGGGCGTTGTCGCCGGGGAGCTGTTTTTT
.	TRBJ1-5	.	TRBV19	CASSMGGMGNQPQHF	TGTGCCAGTAGTATGGGGGGGATGGGCAATCAGCCCCAGCATTTT
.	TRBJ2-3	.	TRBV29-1	CSVGGDRRFTDTQYF	TGCAGCGTGGGGGGGGACAGGAGATTCACAGATACGCAGTATTTT
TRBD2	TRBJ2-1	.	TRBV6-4	CASSATSSGEQFF	TGTGCCAGCAGTGCGACTAGCTCGGGTGAGCAGTTCTTC
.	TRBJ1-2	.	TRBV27	CASRPGTPSGGYTF	TGTGCCAGCAGGCCCGGGACACCCTCGGGTGGCTACACCTTC
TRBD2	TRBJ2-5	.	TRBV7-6	CASSSFGLAGQETQYF	TGTGCCAGCAGCTCCTTCGGACTAGCCGGTCAAGAGACCCAGTACTTC
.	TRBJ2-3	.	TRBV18	CASSPSQRRTDTQYF	TGTGCCAGCTCACCTTCGCAGCGGCGCACAGATACGCAGTATTTT
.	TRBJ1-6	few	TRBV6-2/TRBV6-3	CASSYPLENSPLHF	TGTGCCAGCAGTTACCCCCTAGAGAATTCACCCCTCCACTTT
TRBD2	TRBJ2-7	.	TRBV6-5	CASSFSGSTYEQYF	TGTGCCAGCAGTTTTAGCGGGTCCACCTACGAGCAGTACTTC
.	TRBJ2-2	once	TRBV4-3	CASSQEGSASNTGELFF	TGCGCCAGCAGCCAAGAAGGGAGCGCCTCGAACACCGGGGAGCTGTTTTTT
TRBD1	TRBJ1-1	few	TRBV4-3	CASSQVETGNEAFF	TGCGCCAGCAGCCAAGTCGAGACAGGGAATGAAGCTTTCTTT
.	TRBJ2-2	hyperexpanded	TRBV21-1	CASSKGDTAGTGELFF	TGTGCCAGCAGCAAAGGGGACACGGCGGGCACCGGGGAGCTGTTTTTT